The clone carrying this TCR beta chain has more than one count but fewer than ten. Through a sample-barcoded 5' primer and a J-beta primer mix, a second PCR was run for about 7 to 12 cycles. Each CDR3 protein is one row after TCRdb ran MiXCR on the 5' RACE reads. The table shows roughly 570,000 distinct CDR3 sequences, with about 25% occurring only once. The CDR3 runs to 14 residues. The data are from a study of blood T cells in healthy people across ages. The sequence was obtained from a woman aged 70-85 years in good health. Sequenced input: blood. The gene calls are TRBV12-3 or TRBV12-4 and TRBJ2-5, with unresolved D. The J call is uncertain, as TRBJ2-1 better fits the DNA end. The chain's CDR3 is CASSLGGSRHEQFF. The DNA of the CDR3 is TGTGCCAGCAGTTTAGGTGGGTCACGGCATGAGCAGTTCTTC.